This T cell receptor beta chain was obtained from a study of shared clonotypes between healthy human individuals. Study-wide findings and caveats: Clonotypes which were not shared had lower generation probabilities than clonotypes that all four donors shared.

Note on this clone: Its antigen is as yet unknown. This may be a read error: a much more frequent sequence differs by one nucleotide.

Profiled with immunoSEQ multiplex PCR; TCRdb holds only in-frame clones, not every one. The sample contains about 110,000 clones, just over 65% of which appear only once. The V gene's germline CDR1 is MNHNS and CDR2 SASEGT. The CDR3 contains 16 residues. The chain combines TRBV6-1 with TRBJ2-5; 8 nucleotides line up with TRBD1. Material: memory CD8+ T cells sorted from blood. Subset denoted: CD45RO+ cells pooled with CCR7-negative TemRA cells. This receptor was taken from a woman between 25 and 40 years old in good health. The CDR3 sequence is CASSEAATTGEEAQYF. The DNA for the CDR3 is TGTGCCAGCAGTGAAGCGGCCACGACAGGGGAAGAGGCCCAGTACTTC.